The next 18 T cell receptor beta chains were all read from a single sample in a study of blood T cells in healthy people across ages. Next came a second PCR, run for about 7 to 12 cycles, which used a sample-barcoded 5' primer along with a J-beta primer mix. TCRdb processed the 5' RACE reads anew with MiXCR; each CDR3 protein has one entry. The table has 650,000 to 900,000 distinct CDR3 sequences, less than 80% seen once. The sequencing sample was made of blood. The receptors derive from a man aged 25-45 years in good health.

The rearrangement uses TRBV10-3 and TRBJ2-4, with 9 bases aligning to TRBD1. The CDR3 extends over 14 amino acids. V shed 11 bases and J 4 bases; nucleotides not matched to a gene: 9. Germline V CDR1 and CDR2: ENHRY, SYGVKD. CDR3: CAQTPGTGKNIQYF. The CDR3 region has the DNA TGTGCCCAGACCCCCGGGACAGGGAAAAACATTCAGTACTTC.

CDR3 sequence (DNA): TGCGCCAGCAGCTTGGAGAGGGCTAATGAAAAACTGTTTTTT. This gives the protein CASSLERANEKLFF. V usage is TRBV5-1 and J usage is TRBJ1-4; D unclear. V gave up 0 bases and J gave up 3 bases, with 6 bases separating them. This CDR3 is built from 14 residues. The germline V gene has CDR1 SGHRS and CDR2 YFSETQ.

The V gene is TRBV29-1, the J gene TRBJ2-3, with D possibly TRBD2 on 6 matching bases. Germline CDR1 SQVTM, CDR2 ANQGSEA. The CDR3 length is 12 residues. V lost 7 bases, J lost 2 bases, and 10 bases lay in between. As DNA, the CDR3 is TGCAGCGGCGGGACTTTCACAGATACGCAGTATTTT. Translation gives CSGGTFTDTQYF.

The genes are TRBV9 and TRBJ2-1, with D maybe TRBD1 (5 bases). V was trimmed by 1 base and J by 4 bases, leaving 6 bases between them. CDR1 and CDR2 (germline): SGDLS, YYNGEE. The CDR3 runs 13 residues. The CDR3 is CASSVRGYNEQFF. The CDR3 DNA sequence: TGTGCCAGCAGCGTAAGGGGTTACAATGAGCAGTTCTTC.

V is TRBV4-3 and J is TRBJ2-7; D is possibly TRBD1 (5 bases). Germline V lookup: CDR1 LGHNA, CDR2 YSLEER. V shed 3 bases and J shed 0 bases, with 9 bases lying between them. The CDR3 extends over 14 amino acids. CDR3 protein: CASSQNRYSYEQYF. CDR3 nucleotide sequence: TGCGCCAGCAGCCAGAACAGGTACTCCTACGAGCAGTACTTC.

The chain recombines TRBV20-1 with TRBJ2-1; 8 positions match TRBD2. Germline loops: CDR1 DFQATT, CDR2 SNEGSKA (reference sequence). Trimming at V came to 6 bases and at J to 4 bases, leaving 8 bases not matched to a gene. The CDR3 extends over 14 amino acids. CDR3 in DNA: TGCAGTGCCGGGGGGGCGCGAGGATACAATGAGCAGTTCTTC. Translation gives CSAGGARGYNEQFF.

Remarks on this clonotype: At one end the junction does not follow the germline gene, possibly because of a read error. The chain joins TRBV7-7 to TRBJ2-2; D gene unclear. The CDR3 is 14 residues long. Germline CDR1 and CDR2: SSHAT and FNYEAQ (reference sequence). CDR3 DNA sequence: TGTGCTAGCAGCCAAGCCCGTTCGGCCGGGGAGCTGTTTTTT. The encoded protein is CASSQARSAGELFF.

V gene TRBV20-1 combines with J gene TRBJ2-3; 8 bases are a match to TRBD2. The CDR3 is 13 amino acids. V was pared by 6 bases and J by 1 base, with 3 bases of the junction left unmatched. From germline, CDR1 is DFQATT and CDR2 SNEGSKA (reference sequence). In DNA form, the CDR3 reads TGCAGTGCCCAAGCGGGGGGCACAGATACGCAGTATTTT. Translated: CSAQAGGTDTQYF.

The rearrangement joins TRBV12-3 or TRBV12-4 to TRBJ1-2; no definite D call. This CDR3 has 14 residues. Trimming took 2 bases from V and 1 from J, leaving 8 bases between them. CDR3 nucleotide sequence: TGTGCCAGCAGTTTAAGCGCTTATAACTATGGCTACACCTTC. Translating gives CASSLSAYNYGYTF.

The rearrangement joins TRBV12-3 or TRBV12-4 to TRBJ2-2; unclear D gene. V dropped 2 bases and J dropped 6 bases, with 19 bases sitting between them. The CDR3 has 17 residues. The CDR3 bases are TGTGCCAGCAGTTTATCGGCAGGACGGACCCCACCCGGGGAGCTGTTTTTT. This codes for CASSLSAGRTPPGELFF.

This chain uses TRBV27 with TRBJ2-1; D assignment may be TRBD1 or TRBD2 (5 bases each). Germline V CDR1 and CDR2: MNHEY, SMNVEV (reference sequence). The V and J ends lost 8 bases and 9 bases respectively, with 14 bases between them. CDR3 size: 12 residues. The CDR3 coding sequence is TGTGCCAGCGTGGGTACTAGGGGTGAGCAGTTCTTC. This codes for CASVGTRGEQFF.

Only a few counts were recorded for this clonotype. The chain uses TRBV29-1 and TRBJ2-5; no reliable D call. CDR1 and CDR2 (germline): SQVTM, ANQGSEA. The CDR3 loop spans 10 amino acids. V lost 7 bases and J lost 3, with 6 bases in between. The CDR3 sequence: CSALKETQYF. As DNA, the CDR3 is TGCAGCGCCCTGAAAGAGACCCAGTACTTC. Full variable domain (outside the CDR3, taken from reference TRBV29-1 and TRBJ2-5): SAVISQKPSRDICQRGTSLTIQCQVDSQVTMMFWYRQQPGQSLTLIATANQGSEATYESGFVIDKFPISRPNLTFSTLTVSNMSPEDSSIYLCSALKETQYFGPGTRLLVL.

This clonotype was detected only a few times. The chain recombines TRBV3-1 with TRBJ2-3; 10 bases map to TRBD2. The CDR3 contains 14 residues. The V gene end was trimmed by 6 bases and the J gene end by 6 bases; junction bases not matched to a gene: 6. Germline V gene data show CDR1 as LGHDT and CDR2 as YNNKEL (reference sequence). CDR3 amino acids: CASSPSGGKDTQYF. The CDR3 region has the DNA TGTGCCAGCAGTCCTAGCGGGGGTAAGGATACGCAGTATTTT.

V is TRBV15 and J is TRBJ2-5; 14 bases are a match to TRBD2. Germline V CDR1 and CDR2: LNHNV, YYDKDF (reference sequence). There are 19 residues in the CDR3. J gave up 11 bases and V 0 bases, and 17 bases lay outside the gene matches. CDR3 DNA sequence: TGTGCCACCAGCAGAGATCTAGGACTAGCGGGGGGTTCCTACAATGAGCAGTACTTC. It is translated as CATSRDLGLAGGSYNEQYF.

The V call is TRBV6-1, the J call TRBJ1-1; D remains ambiguous. The CDR3 covers 15 residues. CDR1 is MNHNS, CDR2 SASEGT, per germline. The germline V and J ends were trimmed by 1 base and 1 base, with 10 bases remaining between them. The DNA for the CDR3 is TGTGCCAGCAGTGAAGTTAGGGTGGGGAACACTGAAGCTTTCTTT. It yields the protein CASSEVRVGNTEAFF.

The J gene is TRBJ2-7, the V gene TRBV7-9; D remains ambiguous. Germline loops: CDR1 SEHNR, CDR2 FQNEAQ (reference sequence). This CDR3 is 13 amino acids long. V lost 5 bases and J lost 3, with 11 bases in between. The CDR3, as DNA: TGTGCCAGCAGCCCGAGTCCCATCTACGAGCAGTACTTC. It specifies CASSPSPIYEQYF.

The J gene is TRBJ2-1, the V gene TRBV5-1, with D perhaps TRBD1 or TRBD2 (6 bases each). The CDR3 sequence is 16 residues long. CDR1 and CDR2 (germline): SGHRS, YFSETQ. The V end was cut by 0 bases, the J end by 4 bases, with 14 bases between. In DNA form, the CDR3 reads TGCGCCAGCAGCTTGGTTGGAGGGGGAAGGTACAATGAGCAGTTCTTC. It specifies CASSLVGGGRYNEQFF.

CDR3 nucleotide sequence: TGTGCCTGGAGTCAGGACAGCTCCTACGAGCAGTACTTC. Protein: CAWSQDSSYEQYF. This chain joins TRBV30 and TRBJ2-7, with a possible D match to TRBD1 (6 bases). V was pared by 2 bases and J by 0 bases, with 8 bases between. Germline V lookup: CDR1 GTSNPN, CDR2 SVGIG (reference sequence). CDR3 length equals 13 residues.